This T cell receptor (beta chain) emerged from a study of CD8 T cells in Susac syndrome. Study outcomes and limitations: None of the CD4+ T cell repertoires in Susac syndrome showed clonal expansion.

The authors reverse transcribed roughly 0.5 to 1 ug RNA with random hexamers. Amplification of TCR beta CDR3 was carried out by immunoSEQ multiplex PCR, which covered 54 Vbeta and 13 Jbeta segments. TCRdb redid the calling of the immunoSEQ multiplex PCR reads with MiXCR, one entry per CDR3 protein. Seen here are more than 150,000 distinct CDR3 sequences, roughly 95% observed once, and the top ten hold about 0.12%. As regards this clonotype: Its antigen is not identified.

Germline-derived CDR1 and CDR2 are SGHVS and FQNEAQ. The CDR3 runs 14 residues. The V end lost 5 bases, the J end lost 5 bases, and 15 bases lay between the germline ends. Sequencing targeted TCR beta in blood CD8+ and CD4+ T cells. This sequence originates from a human donor with Susac syndrome. V and J are TRBV7-8 and TRBJ2-5, with D perhaps assigned TRBD1 or TRBD2 (5 bases each). Material: CD4+ T cells from PBMCs. The CDR3 nucleotides read TGTGCCAGCAGCCCTTTCTATGGGGGTGAGACCCAGTACTTC. Translated, it gives CASSPFYGGETQYF.